The 32 T cell receptor beta chains presented below share a single source sample, sequenced in a study of T cells in Graves' hyperthyroidism and ophthalmopathy. The investigators amplified TCR beta CDR3 regions from RNA transcripts. HTBI primers drove first-round RT-PCR of the TCR CDR3. TCRdb independently ran MiXCR on the multiplex PCR reads; one entry per CDR3 protein. This repertoire shows about 840,000 distinct CDR3 sequences, over 35% found once; its top ten account for 7.5% to 9.5%. Specimen: blood. These receptors all come from a man aged 18 to 35 with Graves' hyperthyroidism.

The sample holds many counts of this clonotype. This chain joins TRBV12-3 or TRBV12-4 and TRBJ1-6; 7 bases map to TRBD1. The V segment lost 5 bases and the J segment 7 bases; nucleotides outside the gene matches: 5. The CDR3 contains 14 residues. The CDR3 sequence is CASSLTGVNSPLHF. DNA of the CDR3: TGTGCCAGCAGTCTAACAGGGGTGAATTCACCCCTCCACTTT.

The chain employs TRBV12-3 or TRBV12-4 and TRBJ1-5; 7 nucleotides agree with TRBD1. The V and J ends lost 7 bases and 4 bases, in that order; junction bases with no gene match: 7. CDR3 length: 14 amino acids. The DNA of the CDR3 is TGTGCCAGCACCAGCGGGACAGTAAATCAGCCCCAGCATTTT. It yields the protein CASTSGTVNQPQHF.

In regard to this clonotype: The junction departs from germline at one end; a sequencing error may be responsible. The chain uses TRBV7-9 and TRBJ2-7; D possibly corresponds to TRBD2 (6 bases). The CDR3 is 14 amino acids. The germline V gene encodes CDR1 SEHNR and CDR2 FQNEAQ (reference sequence). The CDR3 spells CTSSRLGRPYEQYF. In DNA, the CDR3 is TGTACCAGCAGCCGACTAGGAAGGCCCTACGAGCAGTACTTC.

This clonotype was detected a few times. The chain recombines TRBV20-1 with TRBJ1-2; no reliable D call. V was pared by 0 bases and J by 4 bases, with 9 bases between. Germline CDR1 reads DFQATT; CDR2 reads SNEGSKA (reference sequence). This CDR3 region has 13 residues. CDR3 residues: CSAREGLGYGYTF. DNA of the CDR3: TGCAGTGCTAGAGAAGGTCTGGGCTATGGCTACACCTTC.

This clonotype was seen repeatedly, ten times or more. The chain couples TRBV2 to TRBJ2-5; a weak D match, TRBD2 (6 bases). Germline V gives CDR1 SNHLY, CDR2 FYNNEI. V lost 6 bases and J 2 bases, leaving 7 bases between the germline ends. This CDR3 contains 12 residues. CDR3 nucleotide sequence: TGTGCCAGCAGGGCGGGACAAGAGACCCAGTACTTC. Amino acids: CASRAGQETQYF.

V and J are TRBV6-5 and TRBJ2-7; D call uncertain. Trimming shortened V by 6 bases and J by 5 bases, and 17 bases separated the two germline ends. Germline CDR1 MNHEY, CDR2 SVGAGI. The length of the CDR3 is 14 residues. The CDR3 loop is CASRVYLGSNEQYF. The CDR3 coding sequence is TGTGCCAGCAGGGTATACTTGGGGTCCAACGAGCAGTACTTC.

This clonotype was seen at least ten times. The chain combines TRBV2 with TRBJ2-2, with 9 nucleotides matching TRBD2. V lost 4 bases to trimming and J lost 8 bases; unmatched junction nucleotides: 2. Germline loops: CDR1 SNHLY, CDR2 FYNNEI. This CDR3 spans 13 amino acids. The CDR3 here is CASSALAGGELFF. The CDR3 DNA follows: TGTGCCAGCAGTGCGCTAGCGGGGGGGGAGCTGTTTTTT.

At least ten counts were recorded for this clonotype. The rearrangement joins TRBV6-5 to TRBJ1-5; no definite D call. V was cut by 0 bases and J by 6 bases, with 3 bases left in between. CDR3 size: 12 residues. The germline gives CDR1 MNHEY, CDR2 SVGAGI. The CDR3 protein is CASSYSSQPQHF. CDR3 sequence (DNA): TGTGCCAGCAGTTACTCCAGTCAGCCCCAGCATTTT.

V usage is TRBV6-1 and J usage is TRBJ2-2; TRBD2 might be the D (6 bases). The V gene lost 1 base and the J gene lost 7 bases, with 13 bases spanning the gap. Germline V lookup: CDR1 MNHNS, CDR2 SASEGT. The CDR3 runs 15 residues. The CDR3 region has the DNA TGTGCCAGCAGTGAAGTGCTAGTGGGAGGCGGGGAGCTGTTTTTT. Protein sequence: CASSEVLVGGGELFF.

This clonotype came up a few times. The chain employs TRBV29-1 and TRBJ2-2; D may be TRBD2 (5 bases). V lost 0 bases to trimming and J lost 5 bases, with 7 bases between them. Germline V gene lookup returns CDR1 SQVTM and CDR2 ANQGSEA. This CDR3 contains 13 residues. CDR3 sequence (DNA): TGCAGCGTTGAAGAAGGGAGTACCGGGGAGCTGTTTTTT. Translating it yields CSVEEGSTGELFF.

The genes are TRBV7-8 and TRBJ1-5; 7 bases agree with TRBD1. V was clipped by 5 bases and J by 2 bases; unmatched bases: 9. The V gene's germline CDR1 is SGHVS and CDR2 FQNEAQ. The CDR3 extends over 16 amino acids. The CDR3 DNA sequence: TGTGCCAGCAGCGTTGGGGACAGTCCGGGCAATCAGCCCCAGCATTTT. Its protein product is CASSVGDSPGNQPQHF.

This clonotype came up many times. The chain carries TRBV7-2 and TRBJ2-7; D may be TRBD2 (7 bases). The CDR3 contains 16 residues. CDR1 and CDR2 from the germline V gene are SGHTA and FQGNSA. Deletions cut 4 bases from V and 4 bases from J, with 20 bases between. The CDR3 nucleotides read TGTGCCAGCAGCTCCCCTACAGGGAGGGTGGCGTACGAGCAGTACTTC. It is translated as CASSSPTGRVAYEQYF. Combining the CDR3 with reference TRBV7-2 and TRBJ2-7 gives the whole variable domain GAGVSQSPSNKVTEKGKDVELRCDPISGHTALYWYRQSLGQGLEFLIYFQGNSAPDKSGLPSDRFSAERTGGSVSTLTIQRTQQEDSAVYLCASSSPTGRVAYEQYFGPGTRLTVT.

Concerning this clonotype: A single base separates this from a much larger clone, so it may be a read error. V usage is TRBV7-8 and J usage is TRBJ1-3; D not certain. The CDR3 has 16 residues. Germline lookup yields CDR1 SGHVS and CDR2 FQNEAQ. The CDR3 DNA reads as TGTGCCAGCAGCTTATGGGCGACTGCTTCTGGAAACATCATATATTTT. Translation gives CASSLWATASGNIIYF.

This chain joins TRBV6-1 and TRBJ1-2; D remains unclear. The ends were cut back, 2 bases at V and 8 bases at J, with 12 bases in the middle. The CDR3 is 13 amino acids. Germline CDR1 reads MNHNS; CDR2 reads SASEGT. The CDR3, as DNA: TGTGCCAGCAGTGAACTCGGGGTAAGCGGCTACACCTTC. As protein: CASSELGVSGYTF.

This clonotype was seen many times. This rearrangement joins TRBV5-1 to TRBJ1-2; 11 nucleotides agree with TRBD1. Germline CDR1 and CDR2: SGHRS and YFSETQ. This CDR3 is 13 amino acids long. Trimming at V came to 3 bases and at J to 8 bases, leaving 3 bases not matched to a gene. CDR3 residues: CASSSGQGAGYTF. The CDR3, as DNA: TGCGCCAGCAGCTCCGGACAGGGGGCAGGCTACACCTTC.

This clonotype came up many times. The V call is TRBV7-6, the J call TRBJ2-7, with 10 bases matching TRBD2. The CDR3 sequence is 15 residues long. CDR1 and CDR2 (germline): SGHVS, FNYEAQ. The J segment lost 5 bases and the V segment lost 5 bases, leaving 9 bases of the junction unmatched. For the CDR3, the DNA is TGTGCCAGCAGCCTCAGCGGGAGGGCCGCCAACGAGCAGTACTTC. Its protein is CASSLSGRAANEQYF.

Of note for this clonotype: A read error may be the cause here, since a much bigger clone is one base away. The chain links TRBV11-2 to TRBJ2-2; no firm D call. Germline V CDR1 and CDR2: SGHAT, FQNNGV. This CDR3 spans 12 amino acids. The V end was cut by 2 bases, the J end by 12 bases, with 10 bases between. CDR3 bases: TGTGCCAGCAGCTTACGACCCGTGCAGCTGTTTTTT. Protein: CASSLRPVQLFF.

This clonotype has at least ten counts. The rearrangement links TRBV19 to TRBJ1-1; maybe TRBD1 (6 bases). This CDR3 contains 14 residues. Trimming cost V 6 bases and J 1 base, with 12 bases left between them. Germline V lookup: CDR1 LNHDA, CDR2 SQIVND (reference sequence). CDR3: CASRGTGQNTEAFF. DNA of the CDR3: TGTGCCAGTAGAGGTACGGGACAGAACACTGAAGCTTTCTTT.

Remarks on this clonotype: One end of the junction does not line up with germline, which may come from a read error. The chain has TRBV7-9 and TRBJ2-7; 14 bases are shared with TRBD2. Germline lookup yields CDR1 SEHNR and CDR2 FQNEAQ (reference sequence). This CDR3 is 13 amino acids long. CDR3 bases: TGTGCCAGCAGCTTCGGACTAGCGGGAGGTATGCAGTTC. Translated: CASSFGLAGGMQF.

In the case of this clonotype: Its ends do not fully match the called genes, so a read error is possible. The V and J genes are TRBV4-1 and TRBJ1-3; no definite D call. Germline V CDR1 and CDR2: MGHRA, YSYEKL. This CDR3 has 12 amino acids. The CDR3 spells CASSQDSGLVFF. In nucleotides, the CDR3 is TGCGCCAGCAGCCAAGATAGTGGCTTAGTCTTTTTT.

This clonotype was seen many times. The junction departs from germline at one end; a sequencing error may be responsible. This rearrangement joins TRBV4-1 to TRBJ1-1; D gene unclear. There are 10 residues in the CDR3. Germline V gene lookup returns CDR1 MGHRA and CDR2 YSYEKL. The CDR3 nucleotides are TGTGCCAGCGGGAACACTGAAGCTTTCTTT. Encoded protein: CASGNTEAFF.

This clonotype came up many times. The rearrangement joins TRBV20-1 to TRBJ2-7; TRBD1 matches at 11 bases. The J segment lost 3 bases and the V segment lost 6 bases, leaving 4 bases of the junction unmatched. This CDR3 has 13 residues. Germline V lookup: CDR1 DFQATT, CDR2 SNEGSKA (reference sequence). DNA of the CDR3: TGCAGTGCCCTCGGGACAGGGGGCTACGAGCAGTACTTC. Amino acid sequence: CSALGTGGYEQYF.

This clonotype occurred many times. CDR3 coding DNA: TGTGCCACCAGCAGCTTGGACAGGGGGAATCAGCCCCAGCATTTT. Residues: CATSSLDRGNQPQHF. The J gene is TRBJ1-5, the V gene TRBV15; TRBD1 agrees at 10 bases. V trimming: 3 bases; J trimming: 4 bases; junction bases outside the gene matches: 3. The germline V gene encodes CDR1 LNHNV and CDR2 YYDKDF (reference sequence). The CDR3 covers 15 residues. The variable domain in full, with the rest retrieved from reference TRBV15 and TRBJ1-5, is DAMVIQNPRYQVTQFGKPVTLSCSQTLNHNVMYWYQQKSSQAPKLLFHYYDKDFNNEADTPDNFQSRRPNTSFCFLDIRSPGLGDTAMYLCATSSLDRGNQPQHFGDGTRLSIL.

The chain uses TRBV20-1 and TRBJ1-1; the D gene is possibly TRBD1 (5 bases). The germline V gene encodes CDR1 DFQATT and CDR2 SNEGSKA (reference sequence). V lost 3 bases and J lost 4, with 12 bases in between. The CDR3 sequence is 13 residues long. The CDR3 bases are TGCAGTGCTAGGGACGGGGCAGGCACTGAAGCTTTCTTT. Residues: CSARDGAGTEAFF.

This clonotype was seen more than once but under ten times. The chain combines TRBV7-9 with TRBJ1-1; D may be TRBD1 (5 bases). This CDR3 comprises 17 residues. In germline, CDR1 is SEHNR, CDR2 FQNEAQ (reference sequence). The ends were cut back, 3 bases at V and 0 bases at J, with 17 bases in the middle. This chain's CDR3 is CASSFRGVEGLNTEAFF. The DNA for the CDR3 is TGTGCCAGCAGCTTTAGGGGTGTTGAGGGGTTGAACACTGAAGCTTTCTTT. Supplemented by reference TRBV7-9 and TRBJ1-1, the full variable domain reads DTGVSQNPRHKITKRGQNVTFRCDPISEHNRLYWYRQTLGQGPEFLTYFQNEAQLEKSRLLSDRFSAERPKGSFSTLEIQRTEQGDSAMYLCASSFRGVEGLNTEAFFGQGTRLTVV.

This clonotype was seen more than once but under ten times. V and J are TRBV7-2 and TRBJ1-4, with no clear D. Germline V CDR1 and CDR2: SGHTA, FQGNSA. The CDR3 sequence is 14 residues long. V lost 1 base and J 8 bases, leaving 11 bases between the germline ends. The CDR3 protein is CASSLDRIGEKLFF. In nucleotides, the CDR3 is TGTGCCAGCAGCTTAGATAGGATCGGCGAAAAACTGTTTTTT.

With regard to this clonotype: Its ends do not fully match the called genes, so a read error is possible. The CDR3 nucleotides are TGCGCCAGCAGTTTGGGTGAGGGGCACTACGAGCAGTACTTC. Translated, it gives CASSLGEGHYEQYF. The chain is built from TRBV5-1 and TRBJ2-7; D possibly matches TRBD1 or TRBD2 (5 bases each). The CDR3 contains 14 residues. The germline gives CDR1 SGHRS, CDR2 YFSETQ.

The chain links TRBV19 to TRBJ1-5, with D tentatively TRBD1 (6 bases). This CDR3 is 14 amino acids long. Germline-derived CDR1 and CDR2 are LNHDA and SQIVND (reference sequence). Trimming removed 4 bases at V and 7 bases at J, with 14 bases between. The CDR3: CASSTGTIYQPQHF. The CDR3 DNA follows: TGTGCCAGTAGTACCGGGACAATCTACCAGCCCCAGCATTTT.

This clonotype was found a few times. The rearrangement joins TRBV12-3 or TRBV12-4 to TRBJ2-7; a possible D gene is TRBD1 (5 bases). The germline V and J ends were trimmed by 6 bases and 5 bases, with 17 bases remaining between them. This CDR3 region has 14 residues. The CDR3 here is CASSSQGSWDEQYF. CDR3 DNA: TGTGCCAGCAGCTCTCAGGGTAGCTGGGACGAGCAGTACTTC.

This clonotype was picked up many times. V and J are TRBV7-8 and TRBJ1-3; tentative D call: TRBD1 (5 bases). Germline lookup yields CDR1 SGHVS and CDR2 FQNEAQ. Trimming took 2 bases from V and 4 from J, leaving 15 bases between them. CDR3 size: 16 residues. CDR3 in amino acids: CASSLYSGLSGNTIYF. CDR3 sequence (DNA): TGTGCCAGCAGCTTATATTCGGGGCTGTCCGGAAACACCATATATTTT. The full variable domain, rest sourced from reference TRBV7-8 and TRBJ1-3, is GAGVSQSPRYKVAKRGQDVALRCDPISGHVSLFWYQQALGQGPEFLTYFQNEAQLDKSGLPSDRFFAERPEGSVSTLKIQRTQQEDSAVYLCASSLYSGLSGNTIYFGEGSWLTVV.

The gene calls are TRBV4-1 and TRBJ1-1; D unclear. This CDR3 region has 14 residues. Germline loops: CDR1 MGHRA, CDR2 YSYEKL. Trimming left V 4 bases short and J 2 bases short, with 11 bases between. CDR3 sequence reads: CASSPISDNTEAFF. CDR3 coding DNA: TGCGCCAGCAGCCCCATTTCCGACAACACTGAAGCTTTCTTT.

With respect to this clonotype: In this CDR3 the conserved last residue, phenylalanine or tryptophan, is missing, so a read error is likely. Because the CDR3's place on the DNA is in doubt, the DNA is left out and the CDR3 is given as listed by TCRdb. The CDR3 region is CAIMANFS. The chain has TRBV10-3 and TRBJ1-1. Germline V CDR1 and CDR2: ENHRY, SYGVKD. Ends included, the CDR3 has 8 residues.